This passage covers 16 T cell receptor beta chains from one sample sequenced in a study of tumour-infiltrating T cells in Burkitt lymphoma. Profiled with immunoSEQ multiplex PCR; TCRdb holds only in-frame clones, not every one. The sample lists some 9,200 clones, less than 65% occurring once. The specimen was tumor tissue. These receptor sequences come from a human donor with diffuse large B-cell lymphoma.

The V call is TRBV7-6, the J call TRBJ2-2; no clear D. Germline-derived CDR1 and CDR2 are SGHVS and FNYEAQ. The CDR3 sequence is 14 residues long. The germline V and J ends were trimmed by 10 bases and 1 base, with 13 bases remaining between them. As DNA, the CDR3 is TGTGCCACCAAGAGTTGGGAGAACACCGGGGAGCTGTTTTTT. Its protein is CATKSWENTGELFF.

Here the CDR3 reads CASGNSYEQYF. CDR3 DNA: TGTGCCAGCGGGAATTCCTACGAGCAGTACTTC. The chain recombines TRBV5-4 with TRBJ2-5; D not certain. The DNA end favors TRBJ2-7, so the J call may be wrong. CDR3 length: 11 residues. CDR1 and CDR2 (germline): SGHNT, YYREEE (reference sequence).

This chain connects TRBV29-1 to TRBJ1-2; D gene ambiguous. V lost 0 bases and J lost 1, with 9 bases in between. The CDR3 totals 14 residues. Germline V lookup: CDR1 SQVTM, CDR2 ANQGSEA. The chain's CDR3 is CSVEEEYSNYGYTF. CDR3 bases: TGCAGCGTTGAAGAAGAGTACAGTAACTATGGCTACACCTTC.

The genes are TRBV19 and TRBJ2-2; 7 bases agree with TRBD1. Per the germline V gene, CDR1 is LNHDA and CDR2 is SQIVND (reference sequence). V shed 9 bases, J shed 2 bases, and the junction held 9 bases outside the gene matches. The CDR3 runs to 15 residues. The CDR3 nucleotides read TGTGCCAGCAAGACGGGGACAGCTAACACCGGGGAGCTGTTTTTT. Encoded protein: CASKTGTANTGELFF.

This clone is labeled as medium-sized. This sequence joins TRBV7-9 and TRBJ1-1; D gene uncertain. The CDR3 contains 16 residues. V was shortened by 1 base and J by 1 base, with 13 bases between the two germline ends. Looked up from germline, CDR1 is SEHNR and CDR2 is FQNEAQ (reference sequence). The CDR3 coding sequence is TGTGCCAGCAGCTTAGGCGGTGTGGGCCCGAACACTGAAGCTTTCTTT. Translating gives CASSLGGVGPNTEAFF. Using reference TRBV7-9 and TRBJ1-1 for the parts outside the CDR3, the full variable domain is DTGVSQNPRHKITKRGQNVTFRCDPISEHNRLYWYRQTLGQGPEFLTYFQNEAQLEKSRLLSDRFSAERPKGSFSTLEIQRTEQGDSAMYLCASSLGGVGPNTEAFFGQGTRLTVV.

CDR3 in amino acids: CASNTPFSEAFF. Here the CDR3 DNA reads TGTGCCAGCAACACCCCATTCTCTGAAGCTTTCTTT. The chain links TRBV6-5 to TRBJ1-1; D uncertain. Germline CDR1 reads MNHEY; CDR2 reads SVGAGI. The CDR3 runs to 12 residues. The germline V and J ends were trimmed by 7 bases and 6 bases, with 12 bases remaining between them.

This clone has only a few counts. The CDR3 here is CASSPGWNSPLHF. CDR3 DNA: TGTGCCAGTAGTCCGGGGTGGAATTCACCCCTCCACTTT. V and J are TRBV19 and TRBJ1-6; D unresolved. This CDR3 has 13 amino acids. Per the germline V gene, CDR1 is LNHDA and CDR2 is SQIVND (reference sequence). Trimming stripped 5 bases from V and 7 bases from J, with 9 bases between.

The V and J genes are TRBV19 and TRBJ1-1; D not resolved. Trimming removed 1 base from V and 2 bases from J, with 11 bases in between. This CDR3 contains 15 residues. Germline V gene lookup returns CDR1 LNHDA and CDR2 SQIVND (reference sequence). The CDR3 here is CASSIGPGSNTEAFF. DNA for the CDR3: TGTGCCAGTAGTATAGGGCCAGGCTCCAACACTGAAGCTTTCTTT.

The J gene is TRBJ2-7, the V gene TRBV2, with D tentatively TRBD2 (5 bases). Germline CDR1 reads SNHLY; CDR2 reads FYNNEI. CDR3 size: 15 residues. Trimming left V 4 bases short and J 3 bases short, with 16 bases between. As DNA, the CDR3 is TGTGCCAGCAGTGGTCCGGGGAAGGGTGTCTACGAGCAGTACTTC. Residues: CASSGPGKGVYEQYF. Using reference TRBV2 and TRBJ2-7 for the parts outside the CDR3, the full variable domain is EPEVTQTPSHQVTQMGQEVILRCVPISNHLYFYWYRQILGQKVEFLVSFYNNEISEKSEIFDDQFSVERPDGSNFTLKIRSTKLEDSAMYFCASSGPGKGVYEQYFGPGTRLTVT.

The genes are TRBV5-5 and TRBJ1-5, with TRBD1 as a possible D gene (5 bases). Per germline, CDR1 SGHKS and CDR2 YYEKEE (reference sequence). This CDR3 has 14 residues. V dropped 0 bases and J dropped 8 bases, with 12 bases sitting between them. In DNA, the CDR3 is TGTGCCAGCAGCTTGGAGACAGTTGCGGAGCCCCAGCATTTT. Protein sequence: CASSLETVAEPQHF.

The V call is TRBV29-1, the J call TRBJ2-2; either TRBD1 or TRBD2 may supply D (5 bases each). V lost 4 bases and J 6 bases, leaving 9 bases between the germline ends. The length of the CDR3 is 12 residues. CDR1 SQVTM and CDR2 ANQGSEA come from the germline V gene. CDR3 in DNA: TGCAGCGTTGGGGGGTCGGCCGGGGAGCTGTTTTTT. It encodes CSVGGSAGELFF.

This clone was picked up a small number of times. The chain is built from TRBV19 and TRBJ1-6, with D hard to call. Looked up from germline, CDR1 is LNHDA and CDR2 is SQIVND (reference sequence). The CDR3 is 14 residues long. Trimming left V 2 bases short and J 9 bases short, with 11 bases between. CDR3 protein: CASSILSGVSPLHF. The CDR3 bases are TGTGCCAGTAGTATACTTAGCGGTGTTTCACCCCTCCACTTT.

The genes are TRBV2 and TRBJ1-1; D unclear. V was shortened by 2 bases and J by 4 bases, with 14 bases between the two germline ends. Germline CDR1 SNHLY, CDR2 FYNNEI. This CDR3 spans 15 amino acids. The chain's CDR3 is CASSEYVLLGTEAFF. CDR3 DNA: TGTGCCAGCAGTGAATACGTTCTACTTGGCACTGAAGCTTTCTTT.

This clone came up once. The J gene is TRBJ1-1, the V gene TRBV5-1, with D perhaps TRBD1 (5 bases). The germline V gene encodes CDR1 SGHRS and CDR2 YFSETQ. Trimming pared 0 bases from V and 10 bases from J, leaving 16 bases between. This CDR3 has 14 residues. The CDR3 spells CASSLGGTARRAFF. The CDR3 DNA sequence: TGCGCCAGCAGCTTGGGGGGGACGGCACGGCGAGCTTTCTTT.

The chain is built from TRBV5-1 and TRBJ1-4; weak D call: TRBD1 (6 bases). Germline CDR1 reads SGHRS; CDR2 reads YFSETQ. The CDR3 is 13 residues long. Trimming cost V 4 bases and J 7 bases, with 11 bases left between them. The CDR3 here is CASSREGVEKLFF. CDR3 bases: TGCGCCAGCAGCCGCGAGGGGGTTGAAAAACTGTTTTTT. The full variable domain, in which reference TRBV5-1 and TRBJ1-4 provide the parts outside the CDR3, is KAGVTQTPRYLIKTRGQQVTLSCSPISGHRSVSWYQQTPGQGLQFLFEYFSETQRNKGNFPGRFSGRQFSNSRSEMNVSTLELGDSALYLCASSREGVEKLFFGSGTQLSVL.

The table lists this clone with a few counts. This rearrangement joins TRBV7-9 to TRBJ1-4; no firm D call. Germline V gene lookup returns CDR1 SEHNR and CDR2 FQNEAQ (reference sequence). The CDR3 contains 14 residues. Trimming removed 3 bases from V and 3 bases from J, with 8 bases in between. The CDR3 loop is CASSLSFSNEKLFF. The CDR3 DNA reads as TGTGCCAGCAGCTTGAGTTTTTCTAATGAAAAACTGTTTTTT.